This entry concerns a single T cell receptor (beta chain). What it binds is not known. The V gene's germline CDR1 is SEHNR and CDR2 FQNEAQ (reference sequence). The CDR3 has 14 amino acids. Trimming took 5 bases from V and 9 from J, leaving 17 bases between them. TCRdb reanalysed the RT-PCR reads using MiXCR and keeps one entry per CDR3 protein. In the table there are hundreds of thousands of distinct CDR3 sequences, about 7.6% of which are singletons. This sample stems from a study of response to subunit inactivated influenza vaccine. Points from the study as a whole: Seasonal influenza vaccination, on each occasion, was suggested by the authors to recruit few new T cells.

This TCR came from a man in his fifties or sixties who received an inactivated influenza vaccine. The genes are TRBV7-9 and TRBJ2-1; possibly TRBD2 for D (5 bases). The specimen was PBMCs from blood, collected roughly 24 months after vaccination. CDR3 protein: CASSRDLLFGEQFF. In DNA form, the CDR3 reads TGTGCCAGCAGCCGGGATCTGCTTTTCGGTGAGCAGTTCTTC.